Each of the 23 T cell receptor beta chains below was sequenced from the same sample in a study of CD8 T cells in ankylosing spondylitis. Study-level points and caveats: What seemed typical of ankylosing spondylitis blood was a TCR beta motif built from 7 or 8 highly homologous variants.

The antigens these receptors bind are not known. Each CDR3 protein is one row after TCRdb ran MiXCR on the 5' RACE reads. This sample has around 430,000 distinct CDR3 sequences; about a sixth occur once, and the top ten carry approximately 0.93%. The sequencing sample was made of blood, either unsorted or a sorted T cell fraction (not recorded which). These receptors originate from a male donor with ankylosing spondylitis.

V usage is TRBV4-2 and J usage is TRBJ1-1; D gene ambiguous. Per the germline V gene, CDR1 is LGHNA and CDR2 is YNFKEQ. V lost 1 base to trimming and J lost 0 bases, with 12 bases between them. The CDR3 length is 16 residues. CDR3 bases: TGTGCCAGCAGCCAAGTTGCCGCTCTAGTGAACACTGAAGCTTTCTTT. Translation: CASSQVAALVNTEAFF.

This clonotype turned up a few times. The CDR3 sequence is CASSSDRGRAEAFF. The CDR3 coding sequence is TGTGCCAGCAGTTCAGACAGGGGAAGGGCTGAAGCTTTCTTT. The chain joins TRBV7-2 to TRBJ1-1, with 8 bases identical to TRBD1. Germline V gives CDR1 SGHTA, CDR2 FQGNSA. With V trimmed by 6 bases and J by 6 bases, 9 bases remained unmatched. CDR3 size: 14 residues.

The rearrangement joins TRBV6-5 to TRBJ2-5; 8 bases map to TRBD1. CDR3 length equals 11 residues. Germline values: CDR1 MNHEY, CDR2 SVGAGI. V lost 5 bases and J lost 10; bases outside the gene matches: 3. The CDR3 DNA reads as TGTGCCAGCAGTCCTGGGACAGGCCAGTACTTC. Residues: CASSPGTGQYF.

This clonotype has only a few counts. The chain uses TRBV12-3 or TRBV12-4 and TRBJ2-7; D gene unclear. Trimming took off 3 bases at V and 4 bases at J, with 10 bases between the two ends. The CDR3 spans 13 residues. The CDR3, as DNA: TGTGCCAGCAGTTTCAACCCAGTATACGAGCAGTACTTC. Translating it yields CASSFNPVYEQYF.

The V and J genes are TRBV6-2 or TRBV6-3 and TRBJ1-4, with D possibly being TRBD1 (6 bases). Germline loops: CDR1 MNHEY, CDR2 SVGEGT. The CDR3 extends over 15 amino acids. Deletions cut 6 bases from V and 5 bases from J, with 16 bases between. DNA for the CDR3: TGTGCCAGCAGCGAACAGGGTATCCGGAATGAAAAACTGTTTTTT. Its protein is CASSEQGIRNEKLFF.

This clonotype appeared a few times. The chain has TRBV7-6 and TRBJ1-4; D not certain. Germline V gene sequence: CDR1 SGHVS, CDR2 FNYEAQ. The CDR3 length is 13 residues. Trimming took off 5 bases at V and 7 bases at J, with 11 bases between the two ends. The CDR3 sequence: CASSGRWGEKLFF. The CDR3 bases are TGTGCCAGCAGCGGAAGGTGGGGTGAAAAACTGTTTTTT.

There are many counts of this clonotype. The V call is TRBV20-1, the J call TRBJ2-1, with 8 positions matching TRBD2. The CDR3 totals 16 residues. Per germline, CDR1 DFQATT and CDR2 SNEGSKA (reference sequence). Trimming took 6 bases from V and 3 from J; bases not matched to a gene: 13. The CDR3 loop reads CSAKWTTSGYYNEQFF. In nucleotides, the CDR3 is TGCAGTGCCAAGTGGACCACTAGCGGTTACTACAATGAGCAGTTCTTC.

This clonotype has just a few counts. Here the CDR3 DNA reads TGCAGCGTTGCTCTGATGGGGACTCCTGGTGGAAACACCATATATTTT. This gives the protein CSVALMGTPGGNTIYF. The V call is TRBV29-1, the J call TRBJ1-3; D is possibly TRBD1 (5 bases). Between the trimmed V and J ends, which lost 4 bases and 3 bases, there was a span of 19 bases. The CDR3 spans 16 residues. Germline-derived CDR1 and CDR2 are SQVTM and ANQGSEA.

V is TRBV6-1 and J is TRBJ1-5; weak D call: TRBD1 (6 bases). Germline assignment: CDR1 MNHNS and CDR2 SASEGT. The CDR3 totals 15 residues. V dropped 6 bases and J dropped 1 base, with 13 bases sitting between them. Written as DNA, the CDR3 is TGTGCCAGCAGGATACAGGGAGAAAGCAATCAGCCCCAGCATTTT. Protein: CASRIQGESNQPQHF.

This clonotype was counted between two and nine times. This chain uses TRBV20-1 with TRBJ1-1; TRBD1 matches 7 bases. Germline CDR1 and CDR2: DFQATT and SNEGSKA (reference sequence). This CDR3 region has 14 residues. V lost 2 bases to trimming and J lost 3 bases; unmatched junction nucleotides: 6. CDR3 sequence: CSARSQDRHTEAFF. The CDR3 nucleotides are TGCAGTGCTAGATCCCAGGACAGGCACACTGAAGCTTTCTTT.

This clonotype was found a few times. CDR3 DNA sequence: TGTGCCACCAGCGGACAGGGTTCTGGGGCCAACGTCCTGACTTTC. It is translated as CATSGQGSGANVLTF. The J gene is TRBJ2-6, the V gene TRBV15, with TRBD1 matching over 8 bases. From germline, CDR1 is LNHNV and CDR2 YYDKDF (reference sequence). J gave up 1 base and V 5 bases, and 1 base lay outside the gene matches. The CDR3 sequence is 15 residues long.

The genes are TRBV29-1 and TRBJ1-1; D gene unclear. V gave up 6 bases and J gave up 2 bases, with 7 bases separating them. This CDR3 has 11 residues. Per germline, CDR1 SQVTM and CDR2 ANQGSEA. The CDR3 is CSVPFNTEAFF. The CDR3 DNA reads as TGCAGCGTCCCTTTTAACACTGAAGCTTTCTTT.

The CDR3 spells CASSSLAGGPGDEQFF. The CDR3 DNA sequence: TGCGCCAGCAGCTCATTAGCGGGGGGGCCGGGTGATGAGCAGTTCTTC. V and J are TRBV4-1 and TRBJ2-1, with 11 bases matching TRBD2. Germline CDR1 MGHRA, CDR2 YSYEKL. The CDR3 length is 16 residues. With V trimmed by 5 bases and J by 8 bases, 11 bases remained unmatched.

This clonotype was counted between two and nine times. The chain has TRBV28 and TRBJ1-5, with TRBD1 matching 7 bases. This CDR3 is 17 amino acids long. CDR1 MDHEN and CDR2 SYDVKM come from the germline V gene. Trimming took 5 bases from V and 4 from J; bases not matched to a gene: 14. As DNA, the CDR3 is TGTGCCAGCAGTCCTGTCTTGACTCCGGGACAGAATCAGCCCCAGCATTTT. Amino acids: CASSPVLTPGQNQPQHF.

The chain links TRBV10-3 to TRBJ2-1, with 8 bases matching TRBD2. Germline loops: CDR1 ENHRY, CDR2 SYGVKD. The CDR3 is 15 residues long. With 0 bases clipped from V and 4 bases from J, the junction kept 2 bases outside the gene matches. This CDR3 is CAISESAGEYNEQFF. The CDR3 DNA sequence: TGTGCCATCAGTGAGTCAGCGGGGGAGTACAATGAGCAGTTCTTC.

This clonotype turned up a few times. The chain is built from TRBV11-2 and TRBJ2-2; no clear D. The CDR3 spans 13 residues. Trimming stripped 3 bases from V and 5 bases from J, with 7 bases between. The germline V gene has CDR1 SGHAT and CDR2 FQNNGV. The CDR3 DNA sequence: TGTGCCAGCAGCTTTGGGTTTACCGGGGAGCTGTTTTTT. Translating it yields CASSFGFTGELFF.

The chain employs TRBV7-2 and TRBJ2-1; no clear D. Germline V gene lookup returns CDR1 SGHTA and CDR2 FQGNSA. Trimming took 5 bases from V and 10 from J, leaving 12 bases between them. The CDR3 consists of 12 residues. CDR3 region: CASSQGPQEQFF. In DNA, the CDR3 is TGTGCCAGCAGCCAAGGGCCCCAGGAGCAGTTCTTC.

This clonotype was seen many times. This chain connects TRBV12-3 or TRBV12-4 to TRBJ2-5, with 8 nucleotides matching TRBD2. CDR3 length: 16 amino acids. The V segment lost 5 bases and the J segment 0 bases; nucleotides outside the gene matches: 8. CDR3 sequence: CASSPPGRGDQETQYF. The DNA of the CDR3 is TGTGCCAGCAGTCCGCCGGGGCGGGGGGACCAAGAGACCCAGTACTTC.

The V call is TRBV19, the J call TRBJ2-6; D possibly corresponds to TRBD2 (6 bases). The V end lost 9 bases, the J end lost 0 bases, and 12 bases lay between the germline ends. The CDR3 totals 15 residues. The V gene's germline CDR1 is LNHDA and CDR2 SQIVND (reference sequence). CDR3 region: CASRDSGSGANVLTF. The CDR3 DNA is TGTGCCAGCCGGGACTCCGGCTCTGGGGCCAACGTCCTGACTTTC.

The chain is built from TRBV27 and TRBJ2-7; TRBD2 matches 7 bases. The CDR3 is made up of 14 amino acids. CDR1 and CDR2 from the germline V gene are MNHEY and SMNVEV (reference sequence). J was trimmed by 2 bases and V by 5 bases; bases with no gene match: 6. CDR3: CASSRNGLAYEQYF. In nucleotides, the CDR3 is TGTGCCAGCAGTAGGAATGGACTAGCCTACGAGCAGTACTTC.

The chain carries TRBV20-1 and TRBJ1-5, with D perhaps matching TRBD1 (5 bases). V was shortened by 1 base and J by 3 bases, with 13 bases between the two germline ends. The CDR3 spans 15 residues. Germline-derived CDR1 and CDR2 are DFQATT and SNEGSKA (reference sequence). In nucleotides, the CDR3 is TGCAGTGCTAGAGCGAGACAGCATTACAATCAGCCCCAGCATTTT. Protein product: CSARARQHYNQPQHF.

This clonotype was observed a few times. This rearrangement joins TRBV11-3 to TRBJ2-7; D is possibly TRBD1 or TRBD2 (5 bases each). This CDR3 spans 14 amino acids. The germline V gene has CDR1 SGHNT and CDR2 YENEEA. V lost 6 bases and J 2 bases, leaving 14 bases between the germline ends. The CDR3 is CASRYLPGPYEQYF. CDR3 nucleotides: TGTGCCAGCAGGTACCTTCCGGGACCCTACGAGCAGTACTTC.

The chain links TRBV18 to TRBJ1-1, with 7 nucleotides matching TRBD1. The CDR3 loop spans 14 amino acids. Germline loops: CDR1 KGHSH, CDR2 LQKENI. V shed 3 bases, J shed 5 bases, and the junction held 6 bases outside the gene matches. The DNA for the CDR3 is TGTGCCAGCTCACCGCCGACAGGGTGGACTGAAGCTTTCTTT. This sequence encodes CASSPPTGWTEAFF.